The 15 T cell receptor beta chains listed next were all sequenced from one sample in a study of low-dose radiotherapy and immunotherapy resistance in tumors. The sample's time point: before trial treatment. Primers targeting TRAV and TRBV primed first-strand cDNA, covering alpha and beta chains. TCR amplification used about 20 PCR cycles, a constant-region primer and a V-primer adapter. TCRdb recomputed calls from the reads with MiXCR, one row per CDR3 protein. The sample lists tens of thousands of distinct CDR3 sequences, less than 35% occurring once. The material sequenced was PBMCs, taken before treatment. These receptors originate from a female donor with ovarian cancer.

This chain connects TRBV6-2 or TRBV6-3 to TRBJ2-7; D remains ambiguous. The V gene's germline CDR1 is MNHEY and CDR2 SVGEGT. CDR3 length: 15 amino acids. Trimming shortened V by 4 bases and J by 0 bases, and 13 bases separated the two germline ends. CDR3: CASSSSGLYSYEQYF. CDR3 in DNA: TGTGCCAGCAGTTCCTCGGGCCTTTACTCCTACGAGCAGTACTTC.

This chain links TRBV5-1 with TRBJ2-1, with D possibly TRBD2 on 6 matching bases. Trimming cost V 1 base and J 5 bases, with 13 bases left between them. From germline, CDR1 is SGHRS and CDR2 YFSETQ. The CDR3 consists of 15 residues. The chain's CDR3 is CASSLRAGQNNEQFF. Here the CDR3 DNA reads TGCGCCAGCAGCTTGCGGGCGGGGCAAAACAATGAGCAGTTCTTC.

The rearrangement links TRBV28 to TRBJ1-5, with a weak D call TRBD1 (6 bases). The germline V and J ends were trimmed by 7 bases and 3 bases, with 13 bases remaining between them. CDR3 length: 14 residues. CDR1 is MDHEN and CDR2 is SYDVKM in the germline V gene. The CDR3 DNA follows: TGTGCCAGCATCCGGGACACCTCCAATCAGCCCCAGCATTTT. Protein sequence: CASIRDTSNQPQHF. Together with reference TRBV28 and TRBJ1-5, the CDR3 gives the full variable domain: DVKVTQSSRYLVKRTGEKVFLECVQDMDHENMFWYRQDPGLGLRLIYFSYDVKMKEKGDIPEGYSVSREKKERFSLILESASTNQTSMYLCASIRDTSNQPQHFGDGTRLSIL.

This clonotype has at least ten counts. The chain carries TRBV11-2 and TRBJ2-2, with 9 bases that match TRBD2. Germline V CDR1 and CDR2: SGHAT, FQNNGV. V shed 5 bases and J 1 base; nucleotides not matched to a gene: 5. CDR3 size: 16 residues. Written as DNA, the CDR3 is TGTGCCAGCAGCCCTGGGACTAGCCAGAACACCGGGGAGCTGTTTTTT. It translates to CASSPGTSQNTGELFF.

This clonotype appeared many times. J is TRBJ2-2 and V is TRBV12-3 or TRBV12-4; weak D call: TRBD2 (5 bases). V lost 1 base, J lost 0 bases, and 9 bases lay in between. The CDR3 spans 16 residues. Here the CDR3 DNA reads TGTGCCAGCAGTTTAGATATGGGAGCGAACACCGGGGAGCTGTTTTTT. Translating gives CASSLDMGANTGELFF.

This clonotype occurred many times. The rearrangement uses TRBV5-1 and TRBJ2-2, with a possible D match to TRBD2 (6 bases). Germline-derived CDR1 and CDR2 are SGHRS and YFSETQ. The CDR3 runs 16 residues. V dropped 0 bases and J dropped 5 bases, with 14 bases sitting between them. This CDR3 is CASSLELAAGTGELFF. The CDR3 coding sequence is TGCGCCAGCAGCTTGGAACTAGCAGCCGGAACCGGGGAGCTGTTTTTT. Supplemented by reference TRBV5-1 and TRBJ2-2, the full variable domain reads KAGVTQTPRYLIKTRGQQVTLSCSPISGHRSVSWYQQTPGQGLQFLFEYFSETQRNKGNFPGRFSGRQFSNSRSEMNVSTLELGDSALYLCASSLELAAGTGELFFGEGSRLTVL.

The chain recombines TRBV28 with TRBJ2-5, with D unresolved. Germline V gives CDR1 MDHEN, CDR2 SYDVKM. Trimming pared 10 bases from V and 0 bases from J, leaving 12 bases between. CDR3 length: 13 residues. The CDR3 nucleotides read TGTGCCACAACGGGTGGGAACCAAGAGACCCAGTACTTC. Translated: CATTGGNQETQYF.

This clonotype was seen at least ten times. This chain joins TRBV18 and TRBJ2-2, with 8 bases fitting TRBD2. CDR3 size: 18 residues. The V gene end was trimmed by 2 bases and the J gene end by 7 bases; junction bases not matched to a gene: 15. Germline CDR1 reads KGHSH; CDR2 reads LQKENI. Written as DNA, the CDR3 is TGTGCCAGCTCACCAAAGATAGTAGCGGGACAACAGGACGGGGAGCTGTTTTTT. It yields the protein CASSPKIVAGQQDGELFF.

The DNA of the CDR3 is TGTGCCAGCAGCTTAGGGCTGGGGACAGGTGAAGGGACCCAGTACTTC. The encoded protein is CASSLGLGTGEGTQYF. This chain links TRBV7-2 with TRBJ2-5; 8 bases agree with TRBD1. The CDR3 has 16 amino acids. V dropped 1 base and J dropped 7; count of bases not matched to a gene: 11. Germline values: CDR1 SGHTA, CDR2 FQGNSA.

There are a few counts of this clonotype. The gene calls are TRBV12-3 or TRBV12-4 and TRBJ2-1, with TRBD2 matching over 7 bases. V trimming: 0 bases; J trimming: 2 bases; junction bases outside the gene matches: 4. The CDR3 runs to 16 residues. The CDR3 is CASSLAGGWTYNEQFF. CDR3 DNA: TGTGCCAGCAGTTTAGCGGGAGGGTGGACCTACAATGAGCAGTTCTTC.

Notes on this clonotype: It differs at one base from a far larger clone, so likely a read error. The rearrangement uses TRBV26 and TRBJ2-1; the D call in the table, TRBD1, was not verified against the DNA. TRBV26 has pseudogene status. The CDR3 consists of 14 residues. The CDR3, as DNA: TGTGCCGGCAGTTCAACGGACAGGGACAATGAGCAGTTCTTC. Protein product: CAGSSTDRDNEQFF.

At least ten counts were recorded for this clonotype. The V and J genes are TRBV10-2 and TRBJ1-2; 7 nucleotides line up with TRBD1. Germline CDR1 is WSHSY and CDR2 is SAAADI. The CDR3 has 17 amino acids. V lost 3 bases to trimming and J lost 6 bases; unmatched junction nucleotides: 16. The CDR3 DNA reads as TGCGCCAGCAGTGACCTGGGACAGTCTTCTTCGATTAATGGCTACACCTTC. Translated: CASSDLGQSSSINGYTF.

Written as DNA, the CDR3 is TGTGCCAGCAGTTTAGGACAGCTAAGCACAGATACGCAGTATTTT. Encoded protein: CASSLGQLSTDTQYF. The V call is TRBV28, the J call TRBJ2-3; weak D call: TRBD1 (6 bases). Germline V CDR1 and CDR2: MDHEN, SYDVKM. V lost 2 bases to trimming and J lost 0 bases, with 9 bases between them. The CDR3 length is 15 residues.

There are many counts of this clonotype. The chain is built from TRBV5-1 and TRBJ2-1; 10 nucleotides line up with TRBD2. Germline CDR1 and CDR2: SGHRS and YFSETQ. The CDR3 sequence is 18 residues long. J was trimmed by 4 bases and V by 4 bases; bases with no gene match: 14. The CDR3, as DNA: TGCGCCAGCAGCCGCCGGGGGCTAGCGGGGGACTCATACAATGAGCAGTTCTTC. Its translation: CASSRRGLAGDSYNEQFF.

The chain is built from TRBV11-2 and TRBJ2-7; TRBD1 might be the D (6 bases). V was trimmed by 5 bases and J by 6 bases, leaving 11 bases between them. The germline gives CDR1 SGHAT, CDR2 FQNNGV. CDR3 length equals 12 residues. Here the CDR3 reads CASSTGSVEQYF. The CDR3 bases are TGTGCCAGCAGCACAGGGTCGGTCGAGCAGTACTTC.